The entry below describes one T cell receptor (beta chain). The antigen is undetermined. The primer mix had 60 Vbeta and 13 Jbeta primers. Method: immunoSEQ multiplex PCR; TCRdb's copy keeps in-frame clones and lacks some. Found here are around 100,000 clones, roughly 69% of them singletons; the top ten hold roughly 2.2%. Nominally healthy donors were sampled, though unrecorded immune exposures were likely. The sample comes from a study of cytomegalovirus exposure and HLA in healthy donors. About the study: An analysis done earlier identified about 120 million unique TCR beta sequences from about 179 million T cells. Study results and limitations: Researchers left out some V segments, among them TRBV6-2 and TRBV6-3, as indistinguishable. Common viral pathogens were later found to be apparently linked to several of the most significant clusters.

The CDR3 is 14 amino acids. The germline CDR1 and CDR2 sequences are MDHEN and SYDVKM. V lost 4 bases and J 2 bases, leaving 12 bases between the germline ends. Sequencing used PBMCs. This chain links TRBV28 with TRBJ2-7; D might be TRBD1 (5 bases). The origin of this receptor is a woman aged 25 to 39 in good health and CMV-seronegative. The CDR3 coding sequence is TGTGCCAGCAGTTCAGGGTCGAGGACCTACGAGCAGTACTTC. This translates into CASSSGSRTYEQYF.